A selection of T cell receptor beta chains follows, all from one sample in a study of blood T cell repertoires in COVID-19. The assay was immunoSEQ multiplex PCR, and TCRdb's table has in-frame clones only and misses some. Among some 71,000 clones listed, roughly 88% were seen once. Material for sequencing was peripheral blood. Receptors were obtained from a man aged 25 to 45 with acute or convalescent COVID-19. The CDR3 runs from the conserved cysteine through the conserved F or W. A D gene is named only where the DNA matches it firmly. Rows give clone size only sometimes, using once, few, many, or a class for an expanded clone.

clone size: -; D gene: TRBD1; V gene: TRBV28; J gene: TRBJ1-2; CDR3 DNA: TGTGCCAGCAGTTTCGCCGACAGGGTGTCAGATGGCTACACCTTC; CDR3 protein: CASSFADRVSDGYTF
clone size: -; D gene: TRBD1; V gene: TRBV7-8; J gene: TRBJ1-6; CDR3 DNA: TGTGCCAGCAGCCCCCGGACAGGCGGCTCCTATAATTCACCCCTCCACTTT; CDR3 protein: CASSPRTGGSYNSPLHF
clone size: once; D gene: TRBD1; V gene: TRBV11-2; J gene: TRBJ1-2; CDR3 DNA: TGTGCCAGCAGCTTAGGTCGACAGGGACGGAGTGGCTACACCTTC; CDR3 protein: CASSLGRQGRSGYTF
clone size: -; D gene: TRBD1; V gene: TRBV18; J gene: TRBJ1-6; CDR3 DNA: TGTGCCAGCTCACCCCGGACAGGGGACAATTCACCCCTCCACTTT; CDR3 protein: CASSPRTGDNSPLHF
clone size: -; D gene: -; V gene: TRBV7-9; J gene: TRBJ2-3; CDR3 DNA: TGTGCCAGCACTATAAGGGGTAGCACAGATACGCAGTATTTT; CDR3 protein: CASTIRGSTDTQYF
clone size: -; D gene: TRBD1; V gene: TRBV19; J gene: TRBJ1-5; CDR3 DNA: TGTGCCAGTACCCTGACAGGGATGGGTCAGCCCCAGCATTTT; CDR3 protein: CASTLTGMGQPQHF
clone size: -; D gene: TRBD2; V gene: TRBV6-5; J gene: TRBJ2-6; CDR3 DNA: TGTGCCAGCAAGCGGGGACTCTCTGGGGCCAACGTCCTGACTTTC; CDR3 protein: CASKRGLSGANVLTF
clone size: -; D gene: TRBD1; V gene: TRBV6-6; J gene: TRBJ1-6; CDR3 DNA: TGTGCCAGCAGTTACTCGCCGACAGGGAAGGGTTCACCCCTCCACTTT; CDR3 protein: CASSYSPTGKGSPLHF
clone size: -; D gene: -; V gene: TRBV30; J gene: TRBJ2-7; CDR3 DNA: TGTGCCTGGGCAACAGGGTTCGAGCAGTACTTC; CDR3 protein: CAWATGFEQYF
clone size: -; D gene: -; V gene: TRBV3-1/TRBV3-2; J gene: TRBJ2-2; CDR3 DNA: TGTGCCAGCAGCGAGGTGGCCGGGGAGCTGTTTTTT; CDR3 protein: CASSEVAGELFF
clone size: -; D gene: -; V gene: TRBV3-1/TRBV3-2; J gene: TRBJ1-5; CDR3 DNA: TGTGCCAGCAGCCAAGAGCTTCCGGGATTGAATCAGCCCCAGCATTTT; CDR3 protein: CASSQELPGLNQPQHF
clone size: -; D gene: -; V gene: TRBV9; J gene: TRBJ2-1; CDR3 DNA: TGTGCCAGCAGCGCAAGGAGGGGGGGCGATGAGCAGTTCTTC; CDR3 protein: CASSARRGGDEQFF
clone size: few; D gene: TRBD1; V gene: TRBV7-2; J gene: TRBJ1-6; CDR3 DNA: TGTGCCAGCAGCTACGCCTCAGGGGGAAGGCATAATTCACCCCTCCACTTT; CDR3 protein: CASSYASGGRHNSPLHF
clone size: -; D gene: TRBD1; V gene: TRBV6-5; J gene: TRBJ1-5; CDR3 DNA: TGTGCCAGCAGTTACCGAAGGACAGGGGTTTGGCAGCCCCAGCATTTT; CDR3 protein: CASSYRRTGVWQPQHF
clone size: few; D gene: -; V gene: TRBV5-4; J gene: TRBJ2-6; CDR3 DNA: TGTGCCAGCAGGCTGGGCCCCCCTGGGGCCAACGTCCTGACTTTC; CDR3 protein: CASRLGPPGANVLTF
clone size: -; D gene: TRBD2; V gene: TRBV3-1/TRBV3-2; J gene: TRBJ2-1; CDR3 DNA: TGTGCCCGCCGCCGGGGCGGGGGGGCGAGCTCCTACAATGAGCAGTTCTTC; CDR3 protein: CARRRGGGASSYNEQFF
clone size: -; D gene: -; V gene: TRBV7-8; J gene: TRBJ1-2; CDR3 DNA: TGTGCCAGCAGCTTGGTGGCAGGGGAGTCAAACTATGGCTACACCTTC; CDR3 protein: CASSLVAGESNYGYTF
clone size: -; D gene: -; V gene: TRBV19; J gene: TRBJ2-2; CDR3 DNA: TGTGCCAGTAGTATATCTCGACAGTTCCACTTCACCGGGGAGCTGTTTTTT; CDR3 protein: CASSISRQFHFTGELFF
clone size: -; D gene: TRBD1; V gene: TRBV4-2; J gene: TRBJ2-7; CDR3 DNA: TGTGCCAGCAGCCAGGTCATCAGGACAGGGGGGCAGTACTTC; CDR3 protein: CASSQVIRTGGQYF
clone size: -; D gene: TRBD2; V gene: TRBV29-1; J gene: TRBJ2-5; CDR3 DNA: TGCAGCGCCCTGGGGGGAGGGGAGACCCAGTACTTC; CDR3 protein: CSALGGGETQYF
clone size: -; D gene: TRBD1; V gene: TRBV9; J gene: TRBJ2-2; CDR3 DNA: TGTGCCAGCAGCGTAGGAGGGACAGGGGTAGCCGGGGAGCTGTTTTTT; CDR3 protein: CASSVGGTGVAGELFF
clone size: -; D gene: -; V gene: TRBV7-2; J gene: TRBJ2-1; CDR3 DNA: TGTGCCAGCAGCTTAGGCCCCAGGTCCTACAATGAGCAGTTCTTC; CDR3 protein: CASSLGPRSYNEQFF
clone size: -; D gene: -; V gene: TRBV6-5; J gene: TRBJ1-5; CDR3 DNA: TGTGCCAGCAGTCCGGACAGCAAGAATCAGCCCCAGCATTTT; CDR3 protein: CASSPDSKNQPQHF
clone size: -; D gene: TRBD1; V gene: TRBV13; J gene: TRBJ1-5; CDR3 DNA: TGTGCCAGCAGCTTCGGGACAGGTAATCAGCCCCAGCATTTT; CDR3 protein: CASSFGTGNQPQHF